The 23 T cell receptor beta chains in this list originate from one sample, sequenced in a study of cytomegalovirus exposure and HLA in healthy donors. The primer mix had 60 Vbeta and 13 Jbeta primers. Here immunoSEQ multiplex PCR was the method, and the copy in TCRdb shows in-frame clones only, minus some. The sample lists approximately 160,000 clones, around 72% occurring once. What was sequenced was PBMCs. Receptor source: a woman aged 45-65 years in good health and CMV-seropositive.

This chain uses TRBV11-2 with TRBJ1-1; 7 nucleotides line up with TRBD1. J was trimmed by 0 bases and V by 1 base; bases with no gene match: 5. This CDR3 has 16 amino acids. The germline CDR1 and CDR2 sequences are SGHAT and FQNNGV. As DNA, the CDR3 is TGTGCCAGCAGCTTAGGTACGGGACAGATGAACACTGAAGCTTTCTTT. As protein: CASSLGTGQMNTEAFF. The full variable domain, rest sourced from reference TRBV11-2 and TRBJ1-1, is EAGVAQSPRYKIIEKRQSVAFWCNPISGHATLYWYQQILGQGPKLLIQFQNNGVVDDSQLPKDRFSAERLKGVDSTLKIQPAKLEDSAVYLCASSLGTGQMNTEAFFGQGTRLTVV.

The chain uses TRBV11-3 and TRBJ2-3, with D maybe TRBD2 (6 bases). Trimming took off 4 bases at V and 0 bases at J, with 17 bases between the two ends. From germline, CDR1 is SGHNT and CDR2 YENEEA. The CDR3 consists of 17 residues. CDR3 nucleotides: TGTGCCAGCAGCTCCTCCCCCACTAGCCTTAGCACAGATACGCAGTATTTT. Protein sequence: CASSSSPTSLSTDTQYF.

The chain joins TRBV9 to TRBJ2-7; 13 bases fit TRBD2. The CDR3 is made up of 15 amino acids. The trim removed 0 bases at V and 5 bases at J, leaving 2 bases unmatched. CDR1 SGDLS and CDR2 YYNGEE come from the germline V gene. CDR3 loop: CASSVGTSGSDEQYF. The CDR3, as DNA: TGTGCCAGCAGCGTAGGGACTAGCGGGAGCGACGAGCAGTACTTC.

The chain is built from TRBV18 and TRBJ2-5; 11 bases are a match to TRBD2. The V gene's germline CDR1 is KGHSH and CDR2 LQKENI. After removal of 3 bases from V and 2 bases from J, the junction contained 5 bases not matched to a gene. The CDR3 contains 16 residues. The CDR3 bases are TGTGCCAGCTCACCTCTAGCGGGGGGTCCACAAGAGACCCAGTACTTC. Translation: CASSPLAGGPQETQYF.

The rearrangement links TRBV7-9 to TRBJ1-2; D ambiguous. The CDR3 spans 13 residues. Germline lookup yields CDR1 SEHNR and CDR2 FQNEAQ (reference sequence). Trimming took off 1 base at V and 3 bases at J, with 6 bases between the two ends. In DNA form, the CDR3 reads TGTGCCAGCAGCTTAGAGACACACTATGGCTACACCTTC. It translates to CASSLETHYGYTF.

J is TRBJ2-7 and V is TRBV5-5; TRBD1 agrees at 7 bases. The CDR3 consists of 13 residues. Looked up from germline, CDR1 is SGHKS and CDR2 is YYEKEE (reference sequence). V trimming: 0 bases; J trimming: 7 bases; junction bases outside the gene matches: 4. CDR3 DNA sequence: TGTGCCAGCAGCTTGGAGGGGGCGAGGGAGCAGTACTTC. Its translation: CASSLEGAREQYF.

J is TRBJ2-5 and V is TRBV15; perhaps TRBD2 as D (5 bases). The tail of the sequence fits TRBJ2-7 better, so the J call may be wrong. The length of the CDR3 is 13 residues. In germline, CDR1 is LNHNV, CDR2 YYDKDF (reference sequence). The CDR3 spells CATSRVGRREQYF. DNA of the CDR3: TGTGCCACCAGCAGAGTGGGGAGACGCGAGCAGTACTTC.

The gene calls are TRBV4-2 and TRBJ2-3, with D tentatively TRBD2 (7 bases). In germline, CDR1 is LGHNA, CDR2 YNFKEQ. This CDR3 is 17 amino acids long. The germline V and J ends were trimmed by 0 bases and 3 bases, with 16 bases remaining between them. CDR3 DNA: TGTGCCAGCAGCCAAGATAAGGGGGGGAGGGCGACAGATACGCAGTATTTT. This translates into CASSQDKGGRATDTQYF.

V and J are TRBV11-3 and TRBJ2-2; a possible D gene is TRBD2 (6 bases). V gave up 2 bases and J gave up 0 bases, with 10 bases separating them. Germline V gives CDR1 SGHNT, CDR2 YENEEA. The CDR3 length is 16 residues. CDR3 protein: CASSLRGGTNTGELFF. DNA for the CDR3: TGTGCCAGCAGCTTAAGAGGCGGGACGAACACCGGGGAGCTGTTTTTT.

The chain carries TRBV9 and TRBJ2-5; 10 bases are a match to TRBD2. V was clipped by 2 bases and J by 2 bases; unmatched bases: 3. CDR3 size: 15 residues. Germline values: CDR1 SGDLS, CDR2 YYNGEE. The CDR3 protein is CASSVTSGMQETQYF. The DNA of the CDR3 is TGTGCCAGCAGCGTTACTAGCGGGATGCAAGAGACCCAGTACTTC.

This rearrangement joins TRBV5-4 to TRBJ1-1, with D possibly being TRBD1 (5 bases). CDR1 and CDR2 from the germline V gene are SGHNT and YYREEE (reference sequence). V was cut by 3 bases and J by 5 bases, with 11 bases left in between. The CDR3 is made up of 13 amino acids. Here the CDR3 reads CASSSWGGTEAFF. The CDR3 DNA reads TGTGCCAGCAGCTCGTGGGGGGGGACTGAAGCTTTCTTT.

CDR3 nucleotide sequence: TGCGCCAGCAGCCAAGATTGGGCTAGCGGGGGGTGGCGAAATGAGCAGTTCTTC. Translating gives CASSQDWASGGWRNEQFF. The rearrangement uses TRBV4-1 and TRBJ2-1; TRBD2 agrees at 11 bases. This CDR3 is 18 amino acids long. The V gene's germline CDR1 is MGHRA and CDR2 YSYEKL. The trim removed 0 bases at V and 7 bases at J, leaving 11 bases unmatched.

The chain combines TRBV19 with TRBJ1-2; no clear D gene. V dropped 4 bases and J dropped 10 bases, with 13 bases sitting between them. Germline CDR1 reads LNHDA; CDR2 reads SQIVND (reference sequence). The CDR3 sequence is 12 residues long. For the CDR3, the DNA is TGTGCCAGTAGTAAGGGAGGAAGGTCCTACACCTTC. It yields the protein CASSKGGRSYTF.

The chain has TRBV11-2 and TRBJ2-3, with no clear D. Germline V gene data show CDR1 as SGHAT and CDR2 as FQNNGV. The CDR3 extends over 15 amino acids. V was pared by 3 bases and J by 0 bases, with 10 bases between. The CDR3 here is CASSFSALSTDTQYF. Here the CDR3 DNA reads TGTGCCAGCAGCTTCAGTGCCTTAAGCACAGATACGCAGTATTTT.

The CDR3 protein is CASSSWEGAGNTIYF. In nucleotides, the CDR3 is TGTGCCAGCAGTTCCTGGGAGGGAGCTGGAAACACCATATATTTT. The chain combines TRBV28 with TRBJ1-3; D unresolved. The V end was cut by 4 bases, the J end by 2 bases, with 12 bases between. The germline gives CDR1 MDHEN, CDR2 SYDVKM. The CDR3 has 15 amino acids. The entire variable domain, with the rest obtained from reference TRBV28 and TRBJ1-3, is as follows: DVKVTQSSRYLVKRTGEKVFLECVQDMDHENMFWYRQDPGLGLRLIYFSYDVKMKEKGDIPEGYSVSREKKERFSLILESASTNQTSMYLCASSSWEGAGNTIYFGEGSWLTVV.

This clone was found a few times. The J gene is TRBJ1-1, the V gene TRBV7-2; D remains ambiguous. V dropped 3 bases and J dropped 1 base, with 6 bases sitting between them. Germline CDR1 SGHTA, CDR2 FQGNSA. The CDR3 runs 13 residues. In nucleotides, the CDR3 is TGTGCCAGCAGCTTTGGAGGGAACACTGAAGCTTTCTTT. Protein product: CASSFGGNTEAFF.

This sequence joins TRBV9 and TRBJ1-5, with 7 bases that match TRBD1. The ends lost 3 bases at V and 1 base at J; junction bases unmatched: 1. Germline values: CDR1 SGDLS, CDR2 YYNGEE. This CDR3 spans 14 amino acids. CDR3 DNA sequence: TGTGCCAGCAGCGAGACAGGGAGCAATCAGCCCCAGCATTTT. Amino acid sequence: CASSETGSNQPQHF.

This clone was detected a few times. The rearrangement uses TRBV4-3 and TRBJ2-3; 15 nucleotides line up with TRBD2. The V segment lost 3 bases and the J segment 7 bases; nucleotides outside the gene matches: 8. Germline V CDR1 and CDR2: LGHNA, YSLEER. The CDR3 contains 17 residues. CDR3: CASSHVGTSGGTHTQYF. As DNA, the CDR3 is TGCGCCAGCAGCCATGTTGGGACTAGCGGGGGGACCCATACGCAGTATTTT.

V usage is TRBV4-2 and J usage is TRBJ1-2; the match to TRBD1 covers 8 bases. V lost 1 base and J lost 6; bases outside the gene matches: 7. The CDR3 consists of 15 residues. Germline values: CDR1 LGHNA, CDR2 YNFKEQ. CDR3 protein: CASSQVAPGGDGYTF. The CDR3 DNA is TGTGCCAGCAGCCAAGTCGCGCCAGGGGGCGATGGCTACACCTTC.

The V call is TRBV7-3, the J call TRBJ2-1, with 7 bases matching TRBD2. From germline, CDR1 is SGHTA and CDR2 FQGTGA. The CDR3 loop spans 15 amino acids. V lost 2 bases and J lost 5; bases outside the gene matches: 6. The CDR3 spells CASSLAGERNNEQFF. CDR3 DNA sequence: TGTGCCAGCAGCTTAGCGGGAGAAAGGAACAATGAGCAGTTCTTC.

The CDR3 reads CASSLGGQAEQYF. The CDR3 DNA reads TGTGCCAGCAGCTTAGGGGGTCAGGCCGAGCAGTACTTC. The chain combines TRBV13 with TRBJ2-7; D ambiguous. Germline CDR1 reads PRHDT; CDR2 reads FYEKMQ (reference sequence). This CDR3 contains 13 residues. The germline V and J ends were trimmed by 0 bases and 6 bases, with 9 bases remaining between them.

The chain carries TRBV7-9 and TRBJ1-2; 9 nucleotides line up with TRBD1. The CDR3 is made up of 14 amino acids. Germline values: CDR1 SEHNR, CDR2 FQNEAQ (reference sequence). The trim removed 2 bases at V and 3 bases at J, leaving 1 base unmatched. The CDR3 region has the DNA TGTGCCAGCAGCTTAACAGGGGGCTACTATGGCTACACCTTC. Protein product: CASSLTGGYYGYTF.

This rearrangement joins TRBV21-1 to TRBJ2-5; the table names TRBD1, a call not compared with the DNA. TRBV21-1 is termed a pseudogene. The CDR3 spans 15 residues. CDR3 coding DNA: TGTGCCAGCAGCGCGGACAGCGGCCCACAAGAGACCCAGTACTTC. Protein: CASSADSGPQETQYF.